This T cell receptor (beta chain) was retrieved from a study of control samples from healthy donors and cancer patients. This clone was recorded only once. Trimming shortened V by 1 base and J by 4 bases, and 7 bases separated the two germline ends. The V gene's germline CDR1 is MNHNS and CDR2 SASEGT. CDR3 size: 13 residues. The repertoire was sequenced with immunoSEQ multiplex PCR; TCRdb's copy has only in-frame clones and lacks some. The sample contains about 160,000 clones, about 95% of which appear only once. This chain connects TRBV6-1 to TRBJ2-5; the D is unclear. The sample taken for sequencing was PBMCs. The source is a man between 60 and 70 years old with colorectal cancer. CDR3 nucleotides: TGTGCCAGCAGTGAAGGGGTGGCAGAGACCCAGTACTTC. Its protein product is CASSEGVAETQYF.